A selection of T cell receptor beta chains follows, all from one sample in a study of vaccination effects on CD4 cells after COVID-19. This table comes from immunoSEQ multiplex PCR, and its TCRdb copy is limited to in-frame clones, with some not included. The table has 28,000 or so clones, around 70% seen once; the top ten hold over 9.5%. No cognate antigen is known for these TCRs. The sample was CD4+ T cells from PBMCs cultured with SARS-CoV-2 spike peptides, taken before COVID-19 vaccination. These receptors were taken from a human donor who received a COVID-19 vaccine. The CDR3 runs from the conserved cysteine through the conserved F or W. A D gene is named only where the DNA matches it firmly. Size values are once, few and many counts, or a class for expanded clones, and some rows have none.

D gene,V gene,J gene,clone size,CDR3 DNA,CDR3 protein
-,TRBV3-1/TRBV3-2,TRBJ2-1,-,TGTGCCAGCAGCCAAGATGCTAGTAAGCCTTACAATGAGCAGTTCTTC,CASSQDASKPYNEQFF
TRBD2,TRBV6-6,TRBJ2-1,-,TGTGCCAGCAGCATTAGCGGGCTAAAGTTCTTC,CASSISGLKFF
-,TRBV13,TRBJ2-2,-,TGTGCCAGCAGCTTACCCGGGTTCACCGGGGAGCTGTTTTTT,CASSLPGFTGELFF
TRBD1,TRBV6-2/TRBV6-3,TRBJ1-3,-,TGTGCCAGCAGCCCGACAGGGAGTGAAGGAAACACCATATATTTT,CASSPTGSEGNTIYF
-,TRBV5-6,TRBJ2-3,-,TGTGCCAGCAGCCCTACGACCAACAGGGTCTCGCAGTATTTT,CASSPTTNRVSQYF
-,TRBV5-1,TRBJ2-6,-,TGCGCCAGCAGCTTGACTGGGGAGGCCAACGTCCTGACTTTC,CASSLTGEANVLTF
TRBD1,TRBV24-1,TRBJ2-7,few,TGTGCCACCAGTGACCCGGGACAGGGGAACTCCTACGAGCAGTACTTC,CATSDPGQGNSYEQYF
-,TRBV4-1,TRBJ1-4,few,TGCGCCAGCAGCCAGTTTAACAGGGCTAATGAAAAACTGTTTTTT,CASSQFNRANEKLFF
-,TRBV6-4,TRBJ2-3,medium-sized,TGTGCCAGCAGCAGCGGGAGCACAGATACGCAGTATTTT,CASSSGSTDTQYF
-,TRBV11-3,TRBJ2-3,-,TGTGCCAGCAGCTTAGGGGTATGGGGGGCCGACACAGATACGCAGTATTTT,CASSLGVWGADTDTQYF
TRBD1,TRBV18,TRBJ1-1,-,TGTGCCAGCTCACCCCCAGGGGGAAGTGAAGCTTTCTTT,CASSPPGGSEAFF
TRBD1,TRBV19,TRBJ1-6,-,TGTGCCAGTGCAGGGGGTTATAATTCACCCCTCCACTTT,CASAGGYNSPLHF
TRBD1,TRBV10-2,TRBJ1-5,-,TGCGCCAGGATTACGACAGGGGAAGTTAATCAGCCCCAGCATTTT,CARITTGEVNQPQHF
-,TRBV5-1,TRBJ2-7,once,TGCGCCGGCAGCTCGTTAAATGGTGCCTACGAGCAGTACTTC,CAGSSLNGAYEQYF
-,TRBV14,TRBJ2-2,-,TGTGCCAGCAGCCAAGACAGGGCTTTCGGGGAGCTGTTTTTT,CASSQDRAFGELFF
-,TRBV15,TRBJ2-7,-,TGTGCCACCAGCGGGGTATCCTACGAGCAGTACTTC,CATSGVSYEQYF
-,TRBV5-5,TRBJ1-3,-,TGTGCCAGCAGCCGGGCTACCGCCTCTGGAAACACCATATATTTT,CASSRATASGNTIYF
TRBD1,TRBV6-5,TRBJ1-6,-,TGTGCCGGCGGGACAGGGAGTTCACCCCTCCACTTT,CAGGTGSSPLHF
TRBD2,TRBV2,TRBJ2-1,once,TGTGCCAGCAGTGGACTAGCGGGTAGAAATGAGCAGTTCTTC,CASSGLAGRNEQFF
-,TRBV2,TRBJ1-4,-,TGTGCCAGCAGTGAAGCGCTTCGGTCGAATGAAAAACTGTTTTTT,CASSEALRSNEKLFF
TRBD1,TRBV24-1,TRBJ2-1,few,TGTGCCACCAGTGGGGCAGGGGGTCTCATGAATGAGCAGTTCTTC,CATSGAGGLMNEQFF
-,TRBV7-9,TRBJ2-5,-,TGTGCCAGCAGCTTATTTACAAAGCAAGAGACCCAGTACTTC,CASSLFTKQETQYF
TRBD1,TRBV6-5,TRBJ2-3,-,TGTGCCAGCTGTCGGGGACAGGGGACAGATACGCAGTATTTT,CASCRGQGTDTQYF
TRBD1,TRBV6-5,TRBJ1-4,-,TGTGCCAGCAGTTACCGGCGACAGGGGTGGGAAAAACTGTTTTTT,CASSYRRQGWEKLFF
-,TRBV7-9,TRBJ2-2,few,TGTGCCAGCAGCTTAGCTGCTACCGGGGAGCTGTTTTTT,CASSLAATGELFF
-,TRBV5-8,TRBJ2-3,-,TGTGCCAGCAGCTTTAAGGATCCAGCAGATACGCAGTATTTT,CASSFKDPADTQYF
-,TRBV3-1/TRBV3-2,TRBJ1-1,-,TGTGCCAGCAGCCAGGGGGGGGCTGGGGCTTTCTTT,CASSQGGAGAFF
-,TRBV7-8,TRBJ2-7,few,TGTGCCAGCAGCTTATACGCAGGGGACGAGCAGTACTTC,CASSLYAGDEQYF
TRBD1,TRBV24-1,TRBJ2-3,-,TGTGCCACCAGTGAGAAGGGATCTCAGCCAGGGGGCCACATCACAGATACGCAGTATTTT,CATSEKGSQPGGHITDTQYF
-,TRBV27,TRBJ2-7,few,TGTGCCAGCAGCTCCGGAGTCCTTGAAGGGATATACTTC,CASSSGVLEGIYF
-,TRBV11-2,TRBJ1-3,-,TGTGCCAGCAGCTACGGACAGACTGGAAACACCATATATTTT,CASSYGQTGNTIYF
-,TRBV10-1,TRBJ2-5,-,TGCGCCAGCAGTGTGGGCCTCCCTCCAGAGACCCAGTACTTC,CASSVGLPPETQYF
TRBD2,TRBV9,TRBJ2-2,-,TGTGCCAGCAGCGGGAAAGGGGCGGGAGGGGTCACCGGGGAGCTGTTTTTT,CASSGKGAGGVTGELFF
-,TRBV5-8,TRBJ1-5,-,TGTGCCAGCAGCGAAAGGGGTTATAGCAATCAGCCCCAGCATTTT,CASSERGYSNQPQHF
TRBD2,TRBV5-1,TRBJ2-1,once,TGCGCCAGCAGCGCGCGACTAGCGGGAGGGGGTAGTGAGCAGTTCTTC,CASSARLAGGGSEQFF
-,TRBV19,TRBJ2-3,-,TGTGCCAGTTCTACTGGGCAGGGAGTGAATACGCAGTATTTT,CASSTGQGVNTQYF
-,TRBV4-2,TRBJ1-2,-,TGTGCCAGCAGCCAAGGGCCTCTCCACTATGGCTACACCTTC,CASSQGPLHYGYTF
-,TRBV27,TRBJ1-5,once,TGTGCCAGCAGTTTAATGGGTGATCAGCCCCAGCATTTT,CASSLMGDQPQHF
-,TRBV6-1,TRBJ1-4,few,TGTGCCAGCAGTGAAGGGACCCTTAATGAAAAACTGTTTTTT,CASSEGTLNEKLFF
TRBD1,TRBV19,TRBJ1-5,-,TGTGCCAGTAGTACTACAGGGGCTCAGCCCCAGCATTTT,CASSTTGAQPQHF
TRBD1,TRBV5-1,TRBJ1-1,-,TGCGCCAGCAGCACAGGGGACAGTTGGGCTTTCTTT,CASSTGDSWAFF
-,TRBV11-2,TRBJ2-3,-,TGTGCCAGCAGCTTAGATTACGGCGGCACAGATACGCAGTATTTT,CASSLDYGGTDTQYF
-,TRBV20-1,TRBJ2-1,-,TGCAGTGCTAGTCAAGGGCTAGGGGGGGGCAATGAGCAGTTCTTC,CSASQGLGGGNEQFF
TRBD1,TRBV5-1,TRBJ2-5,-,TGCGCCAGCAGCGGCACAAAACAGGGGACCCGGAGAGAGACCCAGTACTTC,CASSGTKQGTRRETQYF
-,TRBV2,TRBJ2-7,few,TGTGCCAGCAGGGGCCCGTCGGGCTCCTACGAGCAGTACTTC,CASRGPSGSYEQYF